This passage covers 8 T cell receptor beta chains from one sample sequenced in a study of beta chain features in type 1 diabetes. The authors reverse transcribed all of the isolated RNA, so sequencing captured expressed TCRB transcripts. Data came from immunoSEQ multiplex PCR; TCRdb stores just in-frame clones and leaves some out. The table lists 250,000 to 350,000 clones, approximately 15% of them singletons. Input material: central memory CD4+ T cells from blood. All receptors come from a man in his thirties or forties in good health.

This clone was recorded at least ten times. This chain links TRBV7-9 with TRBJ2-1, with 11 bases identical to TRBD2. The CDR3 is made up of 16 amino acids. Germline trimming cut 5 bases from V and 8 bases from J; bases unmatched to any gene: 11. Germline V lookup: CDR1 SEHNR, CDR2 FQNEAQ (reference sequence). The DNA for the CDR3 is TGTGCCAGCAGCCTCCGGACTAGCGGGCCTGGCGATGAGCAGTTCTTC. This translates into CASSLRTSGPGDEQFF. Looking up the rest from reference TRBV7-9 and TRBJ2-1 gives the full variable domain: DTGVSQNPRHKITKRGQNVTFRCDPISEHNRLYWYRQTLGQGPEFLTYFQNEAQLEKSRLLSDRFSAERPKGSFSTLEIQRTEQGDSAMYLCASSLRTSGPGDEQFFGPGTRLTVL.

This clone occurred a few times. V usage is TRBV5-1 and J usage is TRBJ2-7; D gene uncertain. Germline assignment: CDR1 SGHRS and CDR2 YFSETQ. The CDR3 is made up of 14 amino acids. V was clipped by 4 bases and J by 2 bases, with 13 bases between them. The CDR3: CASSMLGNTYEQYF. CDR3 nucleotide sequence: TGCGCCAGCAGCATGTTGGGGAATACCTACGAGCAGTACTTC.

This clone was detected only a few times. The rearrangement uses TRBV5-6 and TRBJ2-1, with D maybe TRBD2 (5 bases). The CDR3 totals 15 residues. V lost 3 bases and J 7 bases, leaving 17 bases between the germline ends. The V gene's germline CDR1 is SGHDT and CDR2 YYEEEE. The CDR3 protein is CASSSTTRERNEQFF. The CDR3, as DNA: TGTGCCAGCAGCTCTACCACTAGGGAACGGAATGAGCAGTTCTTC.

The chain is built from TRBV7-8 and TRBJ1-6, with D perhaps matching TRBD1 (5 bases). CDR1 and CDR2 (germline): SGHVS, FQNEAQ. Trimming took off 0 bases at V and 1 base at J, with 19 bases between the two ends. The CDR3 totals 20 residues. DNA for the CDR3: TGTGCCAGCAGCTTAGCGATGGCAGGGAATAGTGGGTCCTATAATTCACCCCTCCACTTT. Its translation: CASSLAMAGNSGSYNSPLHF.

The gene calls are TRBV6-5 and TRBJ2-7; weak D call: TRBD2 (8 bases). Germline CDR1 reads MNHEY; CDR2 reads SVGAGI. The CDR3 covers 12 residues. CDR3 loop: CASSYSSGTAVV. For the CDR3, the DNA is TGTGCCAGCAGTTACTCTAGCGGGACAGCAGTCGTC.

The sample holds a few counts of this clone. The chain carries TRBV4-1 and TRBJ1-1; D ambiguous. Deletions cut 1 base from V and 1 base from J, with 7 bases between. The CDR3 totals 14 residues. The germline V gene encodes CDR1 MGHRA and CDR2 YSYEKL. The CDR3 DNA sequence: TGCGCCAGCAGCCAAGGGTGGGCGAACACTGAAGCTTTCTTT. It yields the protein CASSQGWANTEAFF.

This clone occurred many times. The rearrangement links TRBV25-1 to TRBJ2-1; D ambiguous. Germline CDR1 MGHDK, CDR2 SYGVNS. The CDR3 extends over 14 amino acids. Trimming removed 7 bases from V and 5 bases from J, with 15 bases in between. CDR3 coding DNA: TGTGCCAGCACTGACCCCCCTAAACACAATGAGCAGTTCTTC. Amino acids: CASTDPPKHNEQFF.

The chain recombines TRBV25-1 with TRBJ1-3; D call uncertain. There are 11 residues in the CDR3. Germline loops: CDR1 MGHDK, CDR2 SYGVNS. The ends were cut back, 6 bases at V and 12 bases at J, with 12 bases in the middle. Written as DNA, the CDR3 is TGTGCCAGCAGCAGTACAAGACACATATATTTT. Translating it yields CASSSTRHIYF.